The 13 T cell receptor beta chains given below trace back to one sample, sequenced in a study of blood T cells in healthy people across ages. Sample-barcoded 5' priming and a J-beta primer mix drove a second PCR of roughly 7 to 11 cycles. TCRdb re-derived calls from the 5' RACE reads in MiXCR, one entry per CDR3 protein. The profile covers 600,000 to 800,000 distinct CDR3 sequences, with roughly 21% appearing a single time and 3% to 4% taken by the ten largest. The sample comprised blood. The receptors shown here come from a man between 65 and 85 years old in good health.

The rearrangement joins TRBV28 to TRBJ1-4; D ambiguous. V was pared by 6 bases and J by 3 bases, with 5 bases between. This CDR3 has 12 residues. Germline V gene data show CDR1 as MDHEN and CDR2 as SYDVKM. The CDR3 DNA reads as TGTGCCAGCAGGGATCCTAATGAAAAACTGTTTTTT. This codes for CASRDPNEKLFF. The whole variable domain, remainder taken from reference TRBV28 and TRBJ1-4, is DVKVTQSSRYLVKRTGEKVFLECVQDMDHENMFWYRQDPGLGLRLIYFSYDVKMKEKGDIPEGYSVSREKKERFSLILESASTNQTSMYLCASRDPNEKLFFGSGTQLSVL.

This clonotype was seen only a few times. A much larger clone sits a single nucleotide away, making a read error possible. The chain recombines TRBV4-1 with TRBJ2-7, with a weak D call TRBD2 (5 bases). There are 14 residues in the CDR3. V shed 1 base and J shed 2 bases, with 9 bases lying between them. Per the germline V gene, CDR1 is MGHRA and CDR2 is YSYEKL. This CDR3 reads CASSQGPRAYEQYF. The CDR3 DNA reads TGCGCCAGCAGCCAAGGCCCGAGGGCCTACGAGCAGTACTTC.

The chain joins TRBV7-9 to TRBJ2-7; tentative D call: TRBD1 (5 bases). Looked up from germline, CDR1 is SEHNR and CDR2 is FQNEAQ (reference sequence). The CDR3 is 14 amino acids. With 4 bases removed from V and 3 bases from J, the gap between germline ends came to 13 bases. The CDR3: CASSYDDSGYEQYF. The CDR3 nucleotides are TGTGCCAGCAGCTACGATGACAGTGGCTACGAGCAGTACTTC.

Only a few counts were recorded for this clonotype. The rearrangement links TRBV10-3 to TRBJ2-5, with 10 bases identical to TRBD2. After removal of 10 bases from V and 11 bases from J, the junction contained 19 bases not matched to a gene. The germline V gene has CDR1 ENHRY and CDR2 SYGVKD. The CDR3 loop spans 15 amino acids. In DNA, the CDR3 is TGTGCCACCTGTCCCACTGGGCTAGCGGGAGCTGAGCAGTACTTC. This gives the protein CATCPTGLAGAEQYF.

Only a few counts were recorded for this clonotype. The chain links TRBV28 to TRBJ2-5, with 14 bases that match TRBD2. The better agreement between TRBJ2-7 and the DNA end casts doubt on the J call. Per the germline V gene, CDR1 is MDHEN and CDR2 is SYDVKM. The CDR3 has 18 amino acids. In DNA, the CDR3 is TGTGCCAGCAGGCCCGCCGGGACTAGCGGGAGAAGCTCCTACGAGCAGTACTTC. Its translation: CASRPAGTSGRSSYEQYF.

This clonotype was found a few times. This chain connects TRBV29-1 to TRBJ2-5; D call uncertain. The V and J ends lost 6 bases and 6 bases respectively, with 14 bases between them. Germline-derived CDR1 and CDR2 are SQVTM and ANQGSEA. CDR3 length equals 12 residues. The DNA for the CDR3 is TGCAGCGTCGAAAATAATGGGAAGACCCAGTACTTC. As protein: CSVENNGKTQYF.

This clonotype was seen a handful of times. The V gene is TRBV2, the J gene TRBJ2-7; D is unresolved. Trimming pared 8 bases from V and 4 bases from J, leaving 12 bases between. There are 12 residues in the CDR3. Looked up from germline, CDR1 is SNHLY and CDR2 is FYNNEI. The CDR3 region is CASGRSGYEQYF. The CDR3 DNA is TGTGCCAGCGGACGGAGTGGTTACGAGCAGTACTTC.

CDR3 sequence (DNA): TGTGCCAGCTCTAGGACAGCCCTGCAAGAGACCCAGTACTTC. Its translation is CASSRTALQETQYF. The rearrangement links TRBV18 to TRBJ2-5; D might be TRBD1 (6 bases). Trimming left V 6 bases short and J 2 bases short, with 13 bases between. Germline-derived CDR1 and CDR2 are KGHSH and LQKENI. The CDR3 extends over 14 amino acids.

This sequence joins TRBV3-1 and TRBJ2-2; weak D call: TRBD2 (5 bases). Germline values: CDR1 LGHDT, CDR2 YNNKEL (reference sequence). This CDR3 region has 15 residues. V was cut by 1 base and J by 2 bases, with 8 bases left in between. CDR3 sequence: CASSQGGPNTGELFF. The CDR3 nucleotides read TGTGCCAGCAGCCAAGGCGGGCCAAACACCGGGGAGCTGTTTTTT.

Only a few counts were recorded for this clonotype. This chain connects TRBV20-1 to TRBJ2-1; no clear D gene. V was clipped by 1 base and J by 5 bases, with 9 bases between them. Germline V gives CDR1 DFQATT, CDR2 SNEGSKA (reference sequence). CDR3 length equals 13 residues. This CDR3 is CSARVHSNNEQFF. The CDR3 region has the DNA TGCAGTGCTAGAGTACATAGCAACAATGAGCAGTTCTTC.

For the CDR3, the DNA is TGTGCCTGGAGACCGGGAGGGGAAACTGAAGCTTTCTTT. Encoded protein: CAWRPGGETEAFF. This chain uses TRBV30 with TRBJ1-1, with a tentative D call TRBD1 (5 bases). Deletions cut 3 bases from V and 5 bases from J, with 13 bases between. CDR1 and CDR2 from the germline V gene are GTSNPN and SVGIG (reference sequence). The CDR3 has 13 amino acids.

This clonotype appeared many times. The rearrangement uses TRBV7-9 and TRBJ2-1; 8 bases are a match to TRBD1. Germline trimming cut 5 bases from V and 2 bases from J; bases unmatched to any gene: 11. The CDR3 loop spans 17 amino acids. Germline V gene sequence: CDR1 SEHNR, CDR2 FQNEAQ (reference sequence). This CDR3 reads CASSLLLDRGAYNEQFF. The DNA for the CDR3 is TGTGCCAGCAGCCTGCTCCTAGACAGGGGCGCCTACAATGAGCAGTTCTTC.

This clonotype was found many times. CDR3 residues: CASRAGTNEKLFF. Written as DNA, the CDR3 is TGCGCCAGCAGAGCAGGAACTAATGAAAAACTGTTTTTT. The chain employs TRBV5-1 and TRBJ1-4; D not resolved. The CDR3 has 13 amino acids. Germline V gene sequence: CDR1 SGHRS, CDR2 YFSETQ. V gave up 5 bases and J gave up 1 base, with 6 bases separating them.